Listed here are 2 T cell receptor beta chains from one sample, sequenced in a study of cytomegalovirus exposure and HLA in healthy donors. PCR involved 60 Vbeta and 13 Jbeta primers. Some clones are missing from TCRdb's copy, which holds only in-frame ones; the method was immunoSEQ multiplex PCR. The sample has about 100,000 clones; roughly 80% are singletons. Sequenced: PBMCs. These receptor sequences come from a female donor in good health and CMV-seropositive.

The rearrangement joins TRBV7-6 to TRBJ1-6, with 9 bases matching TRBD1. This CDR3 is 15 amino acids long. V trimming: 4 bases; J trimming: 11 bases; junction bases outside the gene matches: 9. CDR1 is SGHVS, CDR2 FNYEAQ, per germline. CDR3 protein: CASSSEDRGMTPLHF. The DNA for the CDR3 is TGTGCCAGCAGCTCGGAGGACAGGGGTATGACACCCCTCCACTTT.

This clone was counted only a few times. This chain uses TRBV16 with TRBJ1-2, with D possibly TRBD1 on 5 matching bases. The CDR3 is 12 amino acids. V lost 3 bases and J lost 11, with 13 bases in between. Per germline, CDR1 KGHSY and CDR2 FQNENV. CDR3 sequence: CASSQIQGGYTF. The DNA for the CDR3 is TGTGCCAGCAGCCAGATTCAGGGAGGTTACACCTTC.